The 3 T cell receptor beta chains below all came from one sample that was sequenced in a study of T-cell reconstitution after alpha-beta-depleted transplantation in children. Library preparation (for TCRbeta) was performed with unique molecular identifiers. TCRdb independently ran MiXCR on the PCR reads; one entry per CDR3 protein. Of 530,000 or so distinct CDR3 sequences listed, around 27% were seen once; the top ten hold 30% to 45%. Sequenced here: PBMCs, sampled before TCRalphabeta/CD19-depleted stem cell transplant. These receptors came from a boy in the first two years of life with Wiskott-Aldrich syndrome, due to receive a stem cell transplant.

In its sample, this clonotype was seen a few times. The chain couples TRBV20-1 to TRBJ2-5, with TRBD2 matching over 11 bases. Germline loops: CDR1 DFQATT, CDR2 SNEGSKA (reference sequence). CDR3 length equals 17 residues. Germline trimming cut 0 bases from V and 4 bases from J; bases unmatched to any gene: 10. As DNA, the CDR3 is TGCAGTGCTAGAGACCGTAGCGGGAGGGCGATTGGAGAGACCCAGTACTTC. Protein product: CSARDRSGRAIGETQYF.

The chain combines TRBV10-2 with TRBJ2-7, with 9 positions matching TRBD2. Unmatched junction bases numbered 6, after V lost 0 bases and J lost 6 bases. Germline-derived CDR1 and CDR2 are WSHSY and SAAADI. This CDR3 comprises 15 residues. CDR3 in amino acids: CASSESEAGGSEQYF. As DNA, the CDR3 is TGCGCCAGCAGTGAGTCCGAGGCGGGAGGGTCCGAGCAGTACTTC.

This clonotype was seen only a few times. The chain has TRBV27 and TRBJ1-6; a weak D match, TRBD1 (6 bases). This CDR3 contains 13 residues. Between the trimmed V and J ends, which lost 6 bases and 9 bases, there was a span of 12 bases. In germline, CDR1 is MNHEY, CDR2 SMNVEV (reference sequence). The CDR3 loop reads CASRGPGASPLHF. CDR3 sequence (DNA): TGTGCCAGCAGGGGGCCAGGGGCTTCACCCCTCCACTTT.